This T cell receptor beta chain was sequenced in a study of blood T cell repertoires in COVID-19 (TCRdb year 2020). Study-level background: Collaborator samples came from the United States, Italy and Spain and covered acute and convalescent phases of COVID-19. Samples came from the ongoing ImmuneRACE study (first 160 participants) plus 1,254 subjects from 6 global collaborators. Sample metadata almost always included a de-identified subject ID, COVID-19 status, age in years and sex. The repertoires were made available in a free public database intended to serve as a resource for research on the immune response to SARS-CoV-2. The prospective study material was composed of cDNA or gDNA derived from T cells, B-cell-depleted T cells, or PBMCs. Where available, HLA class I and class II types were obtained from metadata supplied by the sample provider rather than from assay-based typing. The dataset comprised deeply sampled blood TCRbeta repertoires from subjects exposed to, actively infected with, or recovered from COVID-19. Paper-wide results and their limitations: The quantity of clinical and demographic metadata differed by source and by participant and was supplied without curation.

TCRbeta CDR3 regions were amplified from genomic DNA using the immunoSEQ Assay, a bias-controlled multiplex PCR. Per the original workflow: The number of nucleated cells in each sample was estimated from the amplification of reference gene primers within the assay. To quantify the absolute abundance of each unique TCRbeta CDR3 rearrangement, sequence reads were collapsed and filtered. For each sample, productive Simpson clonality was calculated by taking the square root of Simpson's diversity index across productive rearrangements. TCRdb carries this immuneACCESS record with in-frame sequences only. Its versions omit some clonotypes, under half of them owing to an unresolved V gene in the studies checked, with the rest unexplained. The V and J calls and clone size are taken from that table; D and trimming were inferred from the DNA. The sample table holds about 300,000 clones, of which 90% were seen once. The ten top clones hold 3.5% to 4.5% of the sample.

The CDR3 runs 16 amino acids, cysteine and phenylalanine included. The read is trimmed to its CDR3 DNA, 48 bases read in frame from base 1. CDR1 and CDR2 were assigned from the germline V gene (reference sequence) as PRHDT and FYEKMQ. Trimming removed 4 bases from V and 9 bases from J; the gene matches leave 11 bases unexplained. Participants in the prospective study were enrolled through a virtual design, were aged roughly 18 to 100 years, and lived in roughly 24 United States geographic areas. In the prospective study, cohorts were assigned on the basis of participant-reported clinical history obtained from a screening survey and a study questionnaire. Mobile phlebotomists in the prospective study collected whole blood, serum and a nasopharyngeal or oropharyngeal swab from every participant. Participants in the prospective study had the option to provide additional blood draws and questionnaires over a roughly 2-month period. Blood samples from the prospective study were shipped frozen or at room temperature prior to DNA extraction.

Comments on this clone: Its antigen is still unknown. Base qualities were left out, and no much larger clone turns up one base away.

This receptor was taken from a young woman with acute COVID-19. The receptor chain draws on TRBV13 and TRBJ1-6, and 8 junction bases match TRBD1. Sequenced sample: PBMCs or T cells enriched from blood (not recorded which). For the CDR3, the sequence is CASSYYQGARGSPLHF. The nucleotides read TGTGCCAGCAGCTACTACCAGGGGGCGAGGGGTTCACCCCTCCACTTT.